The 27 T cell receptor beta chains reported below all come from one sample, sequenced in a study of blood T cell repertoires in COVID-19. Profiled with immunoSEQ multiplex PCR; TCRdb holds only in-frame clones, not every one. This repertoire shows some 150,000 clones, 76% found once; its top ten account for around 4.4%. The sequenced sample consisted of peripheral blood. The source is a man in his 60s with acute or convalescent COVID-19.

The V and J genes are TRBV5-6 and TRBJ2-1, with D possibly being TRBD2 (6 bases). The CDR3 length is 16 residues. Germline CDR1 is SGHDT and CDR2 is YYEEEE. V lost 3 bases to trimming and J lost 8 bases, with 21 bases between them. In DNA, the CDR3 is TGTGCCAGCAGCTACCTAAGGCTAGCAGGAGGGGATGAGCAGTTCTTC. The encoded protein is CASSYLRLAGGDEQFF. The variable domain in full, completed from reference TRBV5-6 and TRBJ2-1, reads DAGVTQSPTHLIKTRGQQVTLRCSPKSGHDTVSWYQQALGQGPQFIFQYYEEEERQRGNFPDRFSGHQFPNYSSELNVNALLLGDSALYLCASSYLRLAGGDEQFFGPGTRLTVL.

This chain links TRBV18 with TRBJ2-1; 12 bases are a match to TRBD1. This CDR3 region has 16 residues. Per germline, CDR1 KGHSH and CDR2 LQKENI. The V segment lost 0 bases and the J segment 10 bases; nucleotides outside the gene matches: 7. The CDR3 DNA sequence: TGTGCCAGCTCACCACCGGGACAGGGGGCGCGTGGCGAGCAGTTCTTC. This translates into CASSPPGQGARGEQFF.

The chain recombines TRBV9 with TRBJ1-5; D may be TRBD1 (5 bases). Germline V gene data show CDR1 as SGDLS and CDR2 as YYNGEE. V dropped 2 bases and J dropped 3 bases, with 6 bases sitting between them. This CDR3 comprises 13 residues. This CDR3 is CASSVGANQPQHF. The CDR3 coding sequence is TGTGCCAGCAGCGTTGGGGCCAATCAGCCCCAGCATTTT.

The chain has TRBV5-1 and TRBJ2-3; D might be TRBD1 (6 bases). The CDR3 sequence is 17 residues long. Germline assignment: CDR1 SGHRS and CDR2 YFSETQ. V was clipped by 0 bases and J by 2 bases, with 16 bases between them. The CDR3 coding sequence is TGCGCCAGCAGCTTGGCCCTACAGGGCACATACACAGATACGCAGTATTTT. Translation gives CASSLALQGTYTDTQYF. The full variable domain, rest sourced from reference TRBV5-1 and TRBJ2-3, is KAGVTQTPRYLIKTRGQQVTLSCSPISGHRSVSWYQQTPGQGLQFLFEYFSETQRNKGNFPGRFSGRQFSNSRSEMNVSTLELGDSALYLCASSLALQGTYTDTQYFGPGTRLTVL.

This chain uses TRBV10-3 with TRBJ1-1, with 8 bases identical to TRBD1. V shed 0 bases, J shed 2 bases, and the junction held 8 bases outside the gene matches. The CDR3 is 17 residues long. Germline CDR1 reads ENHRY; CDR2 reads SYGVKD. CDR3 sequence: CAISESLRQGTNTEAFF. The CDR3 region has the DNA TGTGCCATCAGTGAGTCCCTTCGACAGGGGACTAACACTGAAGCTTTCTTT.

For this clone: A junction end diverges from the germline sequence, so it may reflect a read error. This sequence joins TRBV7-7 and TRBJ2-3; 8 bases line up with TRBD1. CDR3 size: 15 residues. The germline V gene encodes CDR1 SSHAT and CDR2 FNYEAQ (reference sequence). The CDR3 loop is CASSPGTGRTDTQYF. CDR3 bases: TGTGCTAGCAGCCCCGGGACAGGACGCACAGATACGCAGTATTTT.

This clone appeared once. The genes are TRBV7-9 and TRBJ2-5; 11 bases match TRBD2. The CDR3 consists of 18 residues. V shed 7 bases, J shed 2 bases, and the junction held 15 bases outside the gene matches. Germline assignment: CDR1 SEHNR and CDR2 FQNEAQ (reference sequence). The CDR3 spells CASTKVGGTSGTQETQYF. The CDR3 DNA follows: TGTGCCAGCACCAAAGTAGGCGGGACTAGCGGTACACAAGAGACCCAGTACTTC.

The V call is TRBV2, the J call TRBJ1-5; 8 nucleotides match TRBD1. This CDR3 is 13 amino acids long. With V trimmed by 7 bases and J by 6 bases, 5 bases remained unmatched. The V gene's germline CDR1 is SNHLY and CDR2 FYNNEI. CDR3: CASNGQGGQPQHF. CDR3 bases: TGTGCCAGCAACGGACAGGGCGGTCAGCCCCAGCATTTT.

This clone was observed a few times. The rearrangement links TRBV28 to TRBJ2-7; 9 bases are a match to TRBD1. Trimming took 6 bases from V and 1 from J; bases not matched to a gene: 10. CDR1 and CDR2 from the germline V gene are MDHEN and SYDVKM. The CDR3 has 16 residues. DNA of the CDR3: TGTGCCAGCAGCGAAACCGGGACAGGGTTATCCTACGAGCAGTACTTC. It codes for CASSETGTGLSYEQYF.

This clone appeared a single time. The genes are TRBV5-4 and TRBJ2-7, with TRBD1 matching 7 bases. The V and J ends lost 6 bases and 3 bases, in that order; junction bases with no gene match: 6. In germline, CDR1 is SGHNT, CDR2 YYREEE (reference sequence). This CDR3 has 13 amino acids. The CDR3 is CASNRQGGYEQYF. Written as DNA, the CDR3 is TGTGCCAGCAACCGACAGGGCGGCTACGAGCAGTACTTC.

The V call is TRBV5-1, the J call TRBJ2-6, with D tentatively TRBD2 (5 bases). Trimming took off 0 bases at V and 2 bases at J, with 6 bases between the two ends. This CDR3 is 15 amino acids long. CDR1 is SGHRS, CDR2 YFSETQ, per germline. The CDR3 reads CASSLVGAGANVLTF. DNA of the CDR3: TGCGCCAGCAGCTTGGTCGGGGCTGGGGCCAACGTCCTGACTTTC.

The CDR3 region is CASRLAGVGNEQFF. The DNA of the CDR3 is TGTGCCAGCAGACTAGCGGGAGTAGGTAATGAGCAGTTCTTC. This chain uses TRBV7-2 with TRBJ2-1; TRBD2 matches at 11 bases. The CDR3 runs to 14 residues. V lost 6 bases and J lost 7; bases outside the gene matches: 5. Germline V lookup: CDR1 SGHTA, CDR2 FQGNSA.

The V call is TRBV15, the J call TRBJ1-4, with TRBD1 matching 7 bases. The V gene end was trimmed by 1 base and the J gene end by 6 bases; junction bases not matched to a gene: 5. The CDR3 covers 15 residues. From germline, CDR1 is LNHNV and CDR2 YYDKDF (reference sequence). The CDR3: CATSRGQGKDEKLFF. The CDR3 DNA follows: TGTGCCACCAGCAGAGGACAGGGAAAGGATGAAAAACTGTTTTTT.

Only a few counts were recorded for this clone. The rearrangement links TRBV10-2 to TRBJ2-1; maybe TRBD2 (5 bases). The V gene's germline CDR1 is WSHSY and CDR2 SAAADI. The CDR3 runs 14 residues. V lost 3 bases and J lost 4, with 10 bases in between. CDR3 coding DNA: TGCGCCAGCAGTGATTGGCCGGGATACAATGAGCAGTTCTTC. It specifies CASSDWPGYNEQFF.

For this clone: An end of the junction does not agree with germline; a read error may underlie this. The chain employs TRBV7-7 and TRBJ2-1; 10 bases fit TRBD2. From germline, CDR1 is SSHAT and CDR2 FNYEAQ (reference sequence). The CDR3 has 15 residues. As DNA, the CDR3 is TGTGCTAGCAGCTCCGGACTAGCGGTTAACAATGAGCAGTTCTTC. This gives the protein CASSSGLAVNNEQFF.

This rearrangement joins TRBV10-2 to TRBJ2-1; 9 positions match TRBD2. This CDR3 has 14 residues. J gave up 9 bases and V 4 bases, and 7 bases lay outside the gene matches. Germline loops: CDR1 WSHSY, CDR2 SAAADI. CDR3 DNA: TGCGCCAGCAGTGTGGCGGGAGGGCCGGTTGAGCAGTTCTTC. Its translation: CASSVAGGPVEQFF.

For the CDR3, the DNA is TGTGCCAGCAGCTTAGTTGGGGGGGGTACGCAGTATTTT. Its translation is CASSLVGGGTQYF. The genes are TRBV7-8 and TRBJ2-3; 7 bases match TRBD2. Losses at the gene ends were 1 base for V and 8 bases for J; bases not matched to a gene: 3. This CDR3 is built from 13 residues. Germline values: CDR1 SGHVS, CDR2 FQNEAQ.

This rearrangement joins TRBV5-1 to TRBJ2-5; D might be TRBD1 (6 bases). V was clipped by 0 bases and J by 1 base, with 10 bases between them. The V gene's germline CDR1 is SGHRS and CDR2 YFSETQ. CDR3 length: 15 residues. CDR3 sequence reads: CASSLAGTRQETQYF. CDR3 bases: TGCGCCAGCAGCTTGGCCGGGACACGCCAAGAGACCCAGTACTTC.

The sample holds many counts of this clone. The V and J genes are TRBV6-5 and TRBJ2-1, with 9 bases identical to TRBD1. The junction had 3 bases not matched to a gene; V was cut back by 5 bases and J by 10 bases. The CDR3 loop spans 12 amino acids. Germline-derived CDR1 and CDR2 are MNHEY and SVGAGI. CDR3 in amino acids: CASSRGTGEQFF. The DNA for the CDR3 is TGTGCCAGCAGTCGAGGGACAGGGGAGCAGTTCTTC.

The V gene is TRBV7-9, the J gene TRBJ2-7, with TRBD1 matching over 11 bases. CDR3 size: 14 residues. CDR1 and CDR2 (germline): SEHNR, FQNEAQ (reference sequence). V dropped 4 bases and J dropped 5; count of bases not matched to a gene: 4. The CDR3 loop reads CASSSRTGGHEQYF. The CDR3 region has the DNA TGTGCCAGCAGCTCCCGGACAGGGGGCCACGAGCAGTACTTC.

The chain joins TRBV28 to TRBJ1-5; tentatively, D is TRBD1 (5 bases). The ends were cut back, 5 bases at V and 3 bases at J, with 11 bases in the middle. The germline CDR1 and CDR2 sequences are MDHEN and SYDVKM. The CDR3 contains 14 residues. The CDR3 is CASSVDSYNQPQHF. In DNA form, the CDR3 reads TGTGCCAGCAGTGTTGACAGCTACAATCAGCCCCAGCATTTT.

With respect to this clone: At one end the junction does not follow the germline gene, possibly because of a read error. The chain couples TRBV7-7 to TRBJ2-5, with 12 nucleotides matching TRBD2. This CDR3 has 15 amino acids. The germline CDR1 and CDR2 sequences are SSHAT and FNYEAQ (reference sequence). In DNA form, the CDR3 reads TGTGCTAGCAGCCCCATGGGACTAGCGGGAGAGACCCAGTACTTC. It specifies CASSPMGLAGETQYF.

The chain joins TRBV19 to TRBJ2-1; 8 nucleotides line up with TRBD1. The CDR3 runs 16 residues. Trimming at V came to 5 bases and at J to 2 bases, leaving 8 bases not matched to a gene. Germline V lookup: CDR1 LNHDA, CDR2 SQIVND (reference sequence). The CDR3 loop reads CASSLRTGNPYNEQFF. CDR3 nucleotide sequence: TGTGCCAGTAGTCTACGGACAGGGAACCCCTACAATGAGCAGTTCTTC.

The chain recombines TRBV3-1 (or the pseudogene TRBV3-2) with TRBJ2-1, with D uncertain. The CDR3 loop spans 13 amino acids. Germline V gene sequence: CDR1 LGHDT, CDR2 YNNKEL (reference sequence). V lost 4 bases and J lost 0, with 4 bases in between. CDR3 protein: CASSPRSYNEQFF. CDR3 in DNA: TGTGCCAGCAGCCCTCGCTCCTACAATGAGCAGTTCTTC.

The rearrangement joins TRBV2 to TRBJ2-3, with 10 nucleotides matching TRBD2. The CDR3 has 15 residues. The J segment lost 4 bases and the V segment lost 2 bases, leaving 3 bases of the junction unmatched. Germline V lookup: CDR1 SNHLY, CDR2 FYNNEI. The CDR3 sequence: CASSELAGVSDTQYF. The CDR3, as DNA: TGTGCCAGCAGTGAACTAGCGGGAGTTTCAGATACGCAGTATTTT.

This chain connects TRBV2 to TRBJ1-5; D ambiguous. Germline V lookup: CDR1 SNHLY, CDR2 FYNNEI. V lost 6 bases and J 0 bases, leaving 9 bases between the germline ends. The CDR3 has 14 amino acids. The CDR3 loop reads CASSQIDSNQPQHF. In DNA form, the CDR3 reads TGTGCCAGCAGCCAGATCGATAGCAATCAGCCCCAGCATTTT.

This clone came up a few times. The chain joins TRBV10-3 to TRBJ2-3, with 10 bases fitting TRBD1. This CDR3 comprises 15 residues. Trimming removed 5 bases from V and 6 bases from J; junction bases left unmatched: 8. CDR1 is ENHRY and CDR2 is SYGVKD in the germline V gene. CDR3 coding DNA: TGTGCCATCAGTCCGGGACAGGGGACGTCGGATACGCAGTATTTT. It yields the protein CAISPGQGTSDTQYF.